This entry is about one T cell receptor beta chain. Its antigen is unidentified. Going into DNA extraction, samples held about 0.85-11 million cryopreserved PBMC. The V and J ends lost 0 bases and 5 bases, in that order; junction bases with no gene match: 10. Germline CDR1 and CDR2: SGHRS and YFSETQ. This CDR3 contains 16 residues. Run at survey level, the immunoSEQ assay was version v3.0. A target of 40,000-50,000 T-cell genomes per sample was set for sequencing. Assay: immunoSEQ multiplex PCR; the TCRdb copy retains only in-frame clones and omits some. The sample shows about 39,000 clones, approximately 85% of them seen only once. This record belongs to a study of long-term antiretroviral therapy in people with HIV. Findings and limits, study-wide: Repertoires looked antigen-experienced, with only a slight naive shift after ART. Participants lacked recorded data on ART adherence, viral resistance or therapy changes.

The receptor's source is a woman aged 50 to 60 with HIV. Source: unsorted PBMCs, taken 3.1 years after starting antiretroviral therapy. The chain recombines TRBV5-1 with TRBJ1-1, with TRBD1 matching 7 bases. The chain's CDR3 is CASSLDGRQGGTEAFF. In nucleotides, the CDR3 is TGCGCCAGCAGCTTGGATGGTCGGCAGGGGGGAACTGAAGCTTTCTTT.